The 5 T cell receptor beta chains presented below share a single source sample, sequenced in a study of T cell changes during pregnancy in multiple sclerosis. The data were produced by immunoSEQ multiplex PCR, yet TCRdb's version contains in-frame clones alone and is incomplete. This sample carries 30,000 to 40,000 clones, 90% to 95% of them seen once, and the ten largest clones take 6.1%. The specimen was CD8+ T cells from peripheral blood mononuclear cells, collected in the second trimester of pregnancy. These receptors all come from a female donor with multiple sclerosis, enrolled in a pregnancy study.

The rearrangement joins TRBV2 to TRBJ2-1; perhaps TRBD1 as D (6 bases). CDR1 and CDR2 from the germline V gene are SNHLY and FYNNEI. The V end lost 3 bases, the J end lost 6 bases, and 24 bases lay between the germline ends. The CDR3 spans 18 residues. DNA of the CDR3: TGTGCCAGCAGTGAGGGACACAGAGGACGAAACGCCCGCAATGAGCAGTTCTTC. Protein: CASSEGHRGRNARNEQFF.

V usage is TRBV5-1 and J usage is TRBJ2-2; 7 bases agree with TRBD2. Trimming cost V 1 base and J 7 bases; bases outside gene matches: 10. Germline CDR1 and CDR2: SGHRS and YFSETQ. The CDR3 runs 16 residues. The CDR3 sequence: CASSLSAGVPHGELFF. CDR3 bases: TGCGCCAGCAGCTTGTCGGCGGGAGTGCCCCACGGGGAGCTGTTTTTT.

The CDR3 DNA reads TGTGCCAGCAGCTTGCACAGGCAGAACACTGAAGCTTTCTTT. Amino acid sequence: CASSLHRQNTEAFF. V usage is TRBV5-6 and J usage is TRBJ1-1; weak D call: TRBD1 (5 bases). The CDR3 covers 14 residues. The V gene's germline CDR1 is SGHDT and CDR2 YYEEEE. V was shortened by 1 base and J by 1 base, with 8 bases between the two germline ends.

The rearrangement links TRBV27 to TRBJ1-1, with a possible D match to TRBD1 (5 bases). The V gene lost 5 bases and the J gene lost 7 bases, with 14 bases spanning the gap. The germline V gene encodes CDR1 MNHEY and CDR2 SMNVEV (reference sequence). This CDR3 is 13 amino acids long. The CDR3 DNA reads as TGTGCCAGCAGTCCTTGGGTGACAGATGAAGCTTTCTTT. This encodes CASSPWVTDEAFF.

This chain joins TRBV5-1 and TRBJ1-1; no clear D. Germline lookup yields CDR1 SGHRS and CDR2 YFSETQ. The CDR3 covers 17 residues. Trimming removed 1 base at V and 0 bases at J, with 16 bases between. CDR3 coding DNA: TGCGCCAGCAGCTTGAGGCATCTTCGGGGTATGAACACTGAAGCTTTCTTT. Encoded protein: CASSLRHLRGMNTEAFF.